This T cell receptor (beta chain) is from a study of T-cell reconstitution after alpha-beta-depleted transplantation in children. In its sample, this clonotype ranks as medium-sized. Its antigen is currently unknown. CDR1 and CDR2 from the germline V gene are SEHNR and FQNEAQ (reference sequence). Trimming removed 6 bases from V and 2 bases from J, with 11 bases in between. This CDR3 contains 14 residues. TCRbeta library preparation incorporated unique molecular identifiers. MiXCR, run by TCRdb on the PCR reads, gives a single entry per CDR3 protein. The sample consists of over 25,000 distinct CDR3 sequences, 15% to 20% of them appearing once. Study-wide findings and caveats: Several hundred expanded graft clones reportedly gave rise to the alpha-beta T cells present about two months after transplant. By one year post-transplant, T-cell counts and diversity largely arose from T cells that were newly produced. Several patients had high TCRbeta diversity at day 60; it came from surviving recipient T cells and thymic progenitors.

The sequences come from PBMCs, mostly from graft donor cells, collected 60 days after TCRalphabeta/CD19-depleted stem cell transplant. This clonotype was sampled from a male patient aged 2-15 years who had a stem cell transplant for acute lymphoblastic leukemia, so the T cells may come from the graft donor. The chain links TRBV7-9 to TRBJ2-4, with D unresolved. The CDR3 spells CASSGETTKNIQYF. Here the CDR3 DNA reads TGTGCCAGCAGTGGAGAGACCACCAAAAACATTCAGTACTTC.